This T cell receptor (beta chain) is from a study of control samples from healthy donors and cancer patients. The data were produced by immunoSEQ multiplex PCR, yet TCRdb's version contains in-frame clones alone and is incomplete. The sample lists 100,000 to 150,000 clones, more than 90% occurring once. The CDR3 runs 14 residues. The V gene lost 10 bases and the J gene lost 12 bases, with 25 bases spanning the gap. In germline, CDR1 is MNHEY, CDR2 SMNVEV (reference sequence). The chain has TRBV27 and TRBJ2-1, with D perhaps being TRBD1 or TRBD2 (6 bases each). The receptor comes from a man younger than 30 in good health. Material for sequencing was blood. Written as DNA, the CDR3 is TGTGCCACCTACCCCAGGGGCGGGGCCCCGGTGCAGTTCTTC. It yields the protein CATYPRGGAPVQFF.